These 21 T cell receptor beta chains were all obtained from the same sample, sequenced in a study of shared clonotypes between healthy human individuals. The method was immunoSEQ multiplex PCR; TCRdb's version includes in-frame clones alone and lacks a portion of them. The table includes about 1.5 million clones, nearly 99% detected once. Input material: naive CD4+ T cells sorted from blood. Subset described: CD45RA+ positively selected. The receptors stem from a man aged 30 to 45 in good health.

This chain connects TRBV6-5 to TRBJ2-1; perhaps TRBD1 as D (5 bases). In germline, CDR1 is MNHEY, CDR2 SVGAGI. The CDR3 totals 14 residues. V was cut by 2 bases and J by 5 bases, with 10 bases left in between. In DNA, the CDR3 is TGTGCCAGCAGTTACCTAGGGGTCAACAATGAGCAGTTCTTC. Translated: CASSYLGVNNEQFF.

CDR3 in DNA: TGTGCCAGCAGTGGACTAGCGGGAGGGCCGGGTGAGCAGTTCTTC. Its translation: CASSGLAGGPGEQFF. The V and J genes are TRBV6-5 and TRBJ2-1; TRBD2 matches 15 bases. With V trimmed by 5 bases and J by 9 bases, 5 bases remained unmatched. This CDR3 is built from 15 residues. CDR1 is MNHEY, CDR2 SVGAGI, per germline.

This rearrangement joins TRBV18 to TRBJ2-7; tentatively, D is TRBD1 (5 bases). With 0 bases removed from V and 3 bases from J, the gap between germline ends came to 12 bases. Germline V gene data show CDR1 as KGHSH and CDR2 as LQKENI. The CDR3 totals 15 residues. Here the CDR3 DNA reads TGTGCCAGCTCACCACCTTCGCAGGGTGGCTACGAGCAGTACTTC. Translation gives CASSPPSQGGYEQYF.

J is TRBJ1-5 and V is TRBV15; 7 bases line up with TRBD1. J lost 4 bases, V lost 6 bases, and 3 bases had no gene match. The CDR3 is 13 residues long. Germline-derived CDR1 and CDR2 are LNHNV and YYDKDF (reference sequence). The DNA for the CDR3 is TGTGCCACCAGAATGGACAGGAATCAGCCCCAGCATTTT. Protein sequence: CATRMDRNQPQHF.

The V and J genes are TRBV29-1 and TRBJ1-2; the match to TRBD1 covers 11 bases. The CDR3 is 16 amino acids. Looked up from germline, CDR1 is SQVTM and CDR2 is ANQGSEA. Unmatched junction bases numbered 10, after V lost 6 bases and J lost 1 base. CDR3 sequence reads: CSVPSRDRGSNYGYTF. The CDR3 region has the DNA TGCAGCGTCCCTTCTCGGGACAGGGGGAGTAACTATGGCTACACCTTC.

Regarding this clone: The same CDR3 is also encoded by other DNA sequences in this sample. The CDR3 sequence is CASSLVSGSGNEQFF. CDR3 nucleotide sequence: TGCGCCAGCAGCTTGGTTAGCGGGAGCGGCAATGAGCAGTTCTTC. The chain joins TRBV5-1 to TRBJ2-1; 9 bases are shared with TRBD2. There are 15 residues in the CDR3. The germline V gene has CDR1 SGHRS and CDR2 YFSETQ. J lost 6 bases, V lost 0 bases, and 4 bases had no gene match.

This sequence joins TRBV10-1 and TRBJ2-2; a possible D gene is TRBD2 (6 bases). Germline V CDR1 and CDR2: WNHNN, SYGVQD (reference sequence). The V end was cut by 0 bases, the J end by 2 bases, with 10 bases between. The CDR3 spans 16 residues. The CDR3 sequence is CASSESAGKNTGELFF. CDR3 nucleotide sequence: TGCGCCAGCAGTGAGTCTGCGGGAAAAAACACCGGGGAGCTGTTTTTT.

Comments on this clone: Sequence at one end of the junction differs from germline and may be a read error. The chain combines TRBV7-7 with TRBJ2-2, with D hard to call. Germline CDR1 reads SSHAT; CDR2 reads FNYEAQ (reference sequence). The CDR3 is made up of 14 amino acids. The CDR3 region has the DNA TGTGCTAGCAGCTCCTCAACGGGCACCGGGGAGCTGTTTTTT. Residues: CASSSSTGTGELFF.

The chain employs TRBV19 and TRBJ2-4, with 12 bases lining up with TRBD2. V shed 3 bases and J 9 bases; nucleotides not matched to a gene: 18. CDR3 size: 19 residues. Per germline, CDR1 LNHDA and CDR2 SQIVND (reference sequence). The CDR3 region is CASSISTSGSPKGTGIQYF. The CDR3 nucleotides read TGTGCCAGTAGTATCTCGACTAGCGGGAGTCCTAAGGGCACGGGCATTCAGTACTTC. The whole variable domain, remainder taken from reference TRBV19 and TRBJ2-4, is DGGITQSPKYLFRKEGQNVTLSCEQNLNHDAMYWYRQDPGQGLRLIYYSQIVNDFQKGDIAEGYSVSREKKESFPLTVTSAQKNPTAFYLCASSISTSGSPKGTGIQYFGAGTRLSVL.

The V gene is TRBV5-1, the J gene TRBJ2-1; the match to TRBD2 covers 11 bases. J lost 7 bases, V lost 4 bases, and 4 bases had no gene match. The CDR3 has 14 residues. Germline lookup yields CDR1 SGHRS and CDR2 YFSETQ. The CDR3 sequence is CASSRLAGNNEQFF. In nucleotides, the CDR3 is TGCGCCAGCAGCAGACTAGCGGGGAATAATGAGCAGTTCTTC.

The chain uses TRBV15 and TRBJ2-7; D is possibly TRBD1 or TRBD2 (5 bases each). Looked up from germline, CDR1 is LNHNV and CDR2 is YYDKDF (reference sequence). V was clipped by 4 bases and J by 0 bases, with 13 bases between them. This CDR3 has 15 amino acids. In DNA, the CDR3 is TGTGCCACCAGCATTGGGACCACGAGCTCCTACGAGCAGTACTTC. It encodes CATSIGTTSSYEQYF.

The chain joins TRBV2 to TRBJ2-7, with D maybe TRBD1 (5 bases). The CDR3 has 15 residues. Trimming took off 2 bases at V and 1 base at J, with 12 bases between the two ends. Germline V gives CDR1 SNHLY, CDR2 FYNNEI. Here the CDR3 reads CASSEQGVGSYEQYF. The DNA for the CDR3 is TGTGCCAGCAGTGAACAGGGTGTGGGTTCCTACGAGCAGTACTTC. Full variable domain (rest looked up from reference TRBV2 and TRBJ2-7): EPEVTQTPSHQVTQMGQEVILRCVPISNHLYFYWYRQILGQKVEFLVSFYNNEISEKSEIFDDQFSVERPDGSNFTLKIRSTKLEDSAMYFCASSEQGVGSYEQYFGPGTRLTVT.

The chain recombines TRBV7-8 with TRBJ2-7; no clear D. This CDR3 spans 12 amino acids. Germline CDR1 SGHVS, CDR2 FQNEAQ. Trimming removed 3 bases at V and 7 bases at J, with 10 bases between. The CDR3 is CASSFGFGEQYF. The CDR3 DNA reads TGTGCCAGCAGCTTTGGCTTCGGGGAGCAGTACTTC.

The CDR3 DNA sequence: TGTGCCTCCTTGAGTAGCGGGATGTACGAGCAGTACTTC. Encoded protein: CASLSSGMYEQYF. V usage is TRBV28 and J usage is TRBJ2-7, with 8 bases identical to TRBD2. This CDR3 contains 13 residues. CDR1 and CDR2 from the germline V gene are MDHEN and SYDVKM. V lost 11 bases, J lost 4 bases, and 10 bases stayed unmatched.

Notes on this clone: Additional DNA sequences in this sample encode the identical CDR3. V is TRBV7-2 and J is TRBJ2-1, with D maybe TRBD2 (5 bases). The V end lost 5 bases, the J end lost 8 bases, and 13 bases lay between the germline ends. This CDR3 comprises 13 residues. The germline gives CDR1 SGHTA, CDR2 FQGNSA. The CDR3 DNA reads TGTGCCAGCAGCCCCTCCCGAGGGCATGAGCAGTTCTTC. Its protein product is CASSPSRGHEQFF.

This chain links TRBV2 with TRBJ1-2; no clear D gene. The CDR3 contains 16 residues. V was trimmed by 1 base and J by 4 bases, leaving 16 bases between them. CDR1 is SNHLY and CDR2 is FYNNEI in the germline V gene. The CDR3: CASSEERIRSIYGYTF. The CDR3 DNA is TGTGCCAGCAGTGAAGAAAGGATCCGGAGCATCTATGGCTACACCTTC.

This rearrangement joins TRBV7-2 to TRBJ2-1; 7 bases map to TRBD1. Germline lookup yields CDR1 SGHTA and CDR2 FQGNSA. This CDR3 comprises 14 residues. Unmatched junction bases numbered 2, after V lost 1 base and J lost 5 bases. CDR3 coding DNA: TGTGCCAGCAGCTTAGTCGGACAGGACAATGAGCAGTTCTTC. This codes for CASSLVGQDNEQFF.

A note on this clone: The same CDR3 is also encoded by other DNA sequences in this sample. This chain uses TRBV5-1 with TRBJ2-1; 11 nucleotides line up with TRBD2. The germline CDR1 and CDR2 sequences are SGHRS and YFSETQ. The CDR3 totals 15 residues. Trimming removed 0 bases from V and 6 bases from J; junction bases left unmatched: 2. The CDR3 protein is CASSLALAGVNEQFF. CDR3 DNA sequence: TGCGCCAGCAGCTTGGCACTAGCGGGAGTCAATGAGCAGTTCTTC.

This chain links TRBV23-1 with TRBJ2-7; tentatively, D is TRBD1 (6 bases). TRBV23-1 is an ORF; its function is uncertain. The CDR3 contains 16 residues. V dropped 6 bases and J dropped 2 bases, with 20 bases sitting between them. The chain's CDR3 is CASSFYSGTSTYEQYF. For the CDR3, the DNA is TGCGCCAGCAGCTTTTATTCCGGGACATCGACCTACGAGCAGTACTTC.

J is TRBJ2-7 and V is TRBV15, with D maybe TRBD1 (6 bases). Germline lookup yields CDR1 LNHNV and CDR2 YYDKDF (reference sequence). Trimming removed 3 bases from V and 6 bases from J, with 6 bases in between. The CDR3 totals 11 residues. CDR3 protein: CATSSRGEQYF. The CDR3, as DNA: TGTGCCACCAGCAGCAGGGGCGAGCAGTACTTC.

The chain couples TRBV18 to TRBJ1-2, with 9 nucleotides matching TRBD1. Germline V lookup: CDR1 KGHSH, CDR2 LQKENI. With V trimmed by 4 bases and J by 8 bases, 5 bases remained unmatched. The CDR3 contains 13 residues. The CDR3 region is CASSRDRAEGYTF. As DNA, the CDR3 is TGTGCCAGCTCACGGGACAGGGCCGAAGGCTACACCTTC.